Each of the 24 T cell receptor beta chains below was sequenced from the same sample in a study of cytomegalovirus exposure and HLA in healthy donors. Both 60 Vbeta primers and 13 Jbeta primers went into the PCR. Method: immunoSEQ multiplex PCR; TCRdb's copy keeps in-frame clones and lacks some. The sample holds about 160,000 clones; around 85% are singletons and the top ten take approximately 0.85%. The source material was PBMCs. The receptors come from a woman under 40 in good health and CMV-seronegative.

The rearrangement links TRBV4-1 to TRBJ2-1; TRBD2 agrees at 9 bases. With 2 bases clipped from V and 5 bases from J, the junction kept 4 bases outside the gene matches. Germline loops: CDR1 MGHRA, CDR2 YSYEKL. The CDR3 is made up of 15 amino acids. CDR3 coding DNA: TGCGCCAGCAGCCAAATTCAGCGGGAGGACAATGAGCAGTTCTTC. Amino acids: CASSQIQREDNEQFF.

V is TRBV18 and J is TRBJ1-2; 7 bases line up with TRBD1. The CDR3 length is 14 residues. The V gene end was trimmed by 0 bases and the J gene end by 8 bases; junction bases not matched to a gene: 6. Per the germline V gene, CDR1 is KGHSH and CDR2 is LQKENI. The CDR3 DNA follows: TGTGCCAGCTCACCACCGAAGGGGGCAGTCGGCTACACCTTC. Amino acids: CASSPPKGAVGYTF.

V usage is TRBV9 and J usage is TRBJ1-4; D not certain. The ends were cut back, 0 bases at V and 5 bases at J, with 8 bases in the middle. In germline, CDR1 is SGDLS, CDR2 YYNGEE. CDR3 size: 14 residues. CDR3 DNA: TGTGCCAGCAGCGTAGAAGCGGGAAATGAAAAACTGTTTTTT. This encodes CASSVEAGNEKLFF.

This chain links TRBV19 with TRBJ1-4; TRBD1 matches 10 bases. The V gene end was trimmed by 6 bases and the J gene end by 6 bases; junction bases not matched to a gene: 10. This CDR3 is built from 16 residues. Germline CDR1 reads LNHDA; CDR2 reads SQIVND (reference sequence). Written as DNA, the CDR3 is TGTGCCAGTAGCGATAGGAGGGGGACAGGGGATGAAAAACTGTTTTTT. It translates to CASSDRRGTGDEKLFF.

The V and J genes are TRBV7-9 and TRBJ1-5; 9 bases align to TRBD1. Germline V gene data show CDR1 as SEHNR and CDR2 as FQNEAQ (reference sequence). After removal of 2 bases from V and 8 bases from J, the junction contained 10 bases not matched to a gene. There are 16 residues in the CDR3. The CDR3 DNA follows: TGTGCCAGCAGCTTACCCAGTACAGGGGGCAGGGAGCCCCAGCATTTT. It translates to CASSLPSTGGREPQHF.

This chain links TRBV7-2 with TRBJ2-2; 7 nucleotides match TRBD2. The CDR3 loop spans 16 amino acids. V was clipped by 6 bases and J by 0 bases; unmatched bases: 7. Germline assignment: CDR1 SGHTA and CDR2 FQGNSA. The CDR3 region is CASSYRLAANTGELFF. The CDR3 coding sequence is TGTGCCAGCAGTTACCGACTAGCCGCGAACACCGGGGAGCTGTTTTTT.

V and J are TRBV7-6 and TRBJ1-2; 7 bases agree with TRBD1. V lost 5 bases to trimming and J lost 4 bases; unmatched junction nucleotides: 7. The CDR3 consists of 14 residues. Germline V CDR1 and CDR2: SGHVS, FNYEAQ. This CDR3 is CASSRGQTGYGYTF. The CDR3 DNA sequence: TGTGCCAGCAGCCGGGGACAGACCGGCTATGGCTACACCTTC.

This rearrangement joins TRBV9 to TRBJ1-1, with a tentative D call TRBD1 (5 bases). The V end was cut by 7 bases, the J end by 8 bases, with 15 bases between. Germline CDR1 and CDR2: SGDLS and YYNGEE. This CDR3 contains 12 residues. The CDR3 sequence: CASRSQASEAFF. CDR3 DNA: TGTGCCAGCCGTTCACAGGCCTCAGAAGCTTTCTTT.

The V and J genes are TRBV23-1 and TRBJ2-3, with a weak D call TRBD1 (6 bases). TRBV23-1 is flagged as an ORF with uncertain function. V was cut by 0 bases and J by 7 bases, with 20 bases left in between. The CDR3 length is 17 residues. In nucleotides, the CDR3 is TGCGCCAGCAGTCAATCCGGCGTTGCAGGGGACAAAAATACGCAGTATTTT. Translated, it gives CASSQSGVAGDKNTQYF.

The chain recombines TRBV19 with TRBJ2-1, with no clear D. This CDR3 comprises 12 residues. Per the germline V gene, CDR1 is LNHDA and CDR2 is SQIVND (reference sequence). Trimming took 3 bases from V and 8 from J, leaving 8 bases between them. In DNA, the CDR3 is TGTGCCAGTAGTATCGCAGGTGATGAGCAGTTCTTC. Translation: CASSIAGDEQFF.

The chain joins TRBV7-9 to TRBJ2-1, with TRBD2 matching over 12 bases. From germline, CDR1 is SEHNR and CDR2 FQNEAQ (reference sequence). The V segment lost 6 bases and the J segment 6 bases; nucleotides outside the gene matches: 3. The CDR3 runs to 14 residues. CDR3 bases: TGTGCCAGCAGGCCTAGCGGGGGGGTCAATGAGCAGTTCTTC. It yields the protein CASRPSGGVNEQFF.

This clone appeared a single time. J is TRBJ2-6 and V is TRBV19; D remains ambiguous. Per germline, CDR1 LNHDA and CDR2 SQIVND (reference sequence). The ends were cut back, 6 bases at V and 0 bases at J, with 9 bases in the middle. The CDR3 runs to 15 residues. This CDR3 reads CASRNVASGANVLTF. The CDR3 DNA reads TGTGCCAGTAGAAACGTAGCCTCTGGGGCCAACGTCCTGACTTTC.

The chain joins TRBV18 to TRBJ1-5; 7 positions match TRBD1. The CDR3 has 14 amino acids. The germline CDR1 and CDR2 sequences are KGHSH and LQKENI. J was trimmed by 5 bases and V by 4 bases; bases with no gene match: 5. The CDR3 protein is CASSRRDSDQPQHF. The CDR3 region has the DNA TGTGCCAGCTCACGCCGGGACAGCGATCAGCCCCAGCATTTT.

The sample holds one count of this clone. The CDR3: CASKGEGTGELFF. For the CDR3, the DNA is TGTGCCAGCAAGGGGGAGGGAACCGGGGAGCTGTTTTTT. The chain carries TRBV2 and TRBJ2-2, with D maybe TRBD2 (7 bases). CDR1 is SNHLY, CDR2 FYNNEI, per germline. V lost 7 bases, J lost 5 bases, and 11 bases lay in between. The CDR3 consists of 13 residues.

This sequence joins TRBV5-1 and TRBJ1-5; 7 bases line up with TRBD1. The V gene end was trimmed by 4 bases and the J gene end by 4 bases; junction bases not matched to a gene: 5. This CDR3 contains 14 residues. The germline V gene has CDR1 SGHRS and CDR2 YFSETQ. CDR3 amino acids: CASSPGTENQPQHF. The CDR3 nucleotides read TGCGCCAGCAGCCCCGGGACAGAGAATCAGCCCCAGCATTTT. Looking up the rest from reference TRBV5-1 and TRBJ1-5 gives the full variable domain: KAGVTQTPRYLIKTRGQQVTLSCSPISGHRSVSWYQQTPGQGLQFLFEYFSETQRNKGNFPGRFSGRQFSNSRSEMNVSTLELGDSALYLCASSPGTENQPQHFGDGTRLSIL.

The chain recombines TRBV7-9 with TRBJ2-3, with D tentatively TRBD2 (6 bases). The length of the CDR3 is 16 residues. Per germline, CDR1 SEHNR and CDR2 FQNEAQ (reference sequence). With 2 bases removed from V and 0 bases from J, the gap between germline ends came to 12 bases. CDR3 nucleotides: TGTGCCAGCAGCTTATCGTCCGGGACTAGCACAGATACGCAGTATTTT. It specifies CASSLSSGTSTDTQYF.

This sequence joins TRBV7-2 and TRBJ2-5, with 9 bases that match TRBD1. The CDR3 has 14 amino acids. The germline gives CDR1 SGHTA, CDR2 FQGNSA. J lost 3 bases, V lost 5 bases, and 4 bases had no gene match. The CDR3 protein is CASSRDRVEETQYF. For the CDR3, the DNA is TGTGCCAGCAGCAGGGACAGGGTCGAAGAGACCCAGTACTTC.

The chain joins TRBV7-9 to TRBJ2-1, with TRBD2 matching 9 bases. This CDR3 spans 16 amino acids. CDR1 and CDR2 from the germline V gene are SEHNR and FQNEAQ (reference sequence). V lost 1 base, J lost 4 bases, and 5 bases stayed unmatched. Written as DNA, the CDR3 is TGTGCCAGCAGCTTAGGTGGTAGCGGGGGATACAATGAGCAGTTCTTC. It is translated as CASSLGGSGGYNEQFF.

The gene calls are TRBV5-1 and TRBJ2-2, with D tentatively TRBD2 (6 bases). Germline-derived CDR1 and CDR2 are SGHRS and YFSETQ. This CDR3 comprises 15 residues. V lost 5 bases and J 1 base, leaving 12 bases between the germline ends. As DNA, the CDR3 is TGCGCCAGCAGAGGGCAGGGACTGAACACCGGGGAGCTGTTTTTT. Translated: CASRGQGLNTGELFF.

The rearrangement links TRBV7-2 to TRBJ2-7, with 8 bases aligning to TRBD2. Germline loops: CDR1 SGHTA, CDR2 FQGNSA. Losses at the gene ends were 5 bases for V and 5 bases for J; bases not matched to a gene: 11. The CDR3 extends over 15 amino acids. CDR3 bases: TGTGCCAGCAGCCTAACGGGGGGGGCGCCCCACGAGCAGTACTTC. It specifies CASSLTGGAPHEQYF.

The chain links TRBV4-2 to TRBJ1-1; D possibly corresponds to TRBD1 (6 bases). This CDR3 region has 14 residues. Between the trimmed V and J ends, which lost 7 bases and 0 bases, there was a span of 12 bases. Looked up from germline, CDR1 is LGHNA and CDR2 is YNFKEQ. CDR3 nucleotide sequence: TGTGCCAGCACCAGACAGGCCTTGAACACTGAAGCTTTCTTT. Protein product: CASTRQALNTEAFF.

The chain couples TRBV19 to TRBJ2-7, with 9 bases aligning to TRBD1. The CDR3 runs to 14 residues. The germline gives CDR1 LNHDA, CDR2 SQIVND (reference sequence). V was pared by 10 bases and J by 4 bases, with 11 bases of the junction left unmatched. DNA for the CDR3: TGTGCCACCAAGCTTCAGACAGGGGGGTACGAGCAGTACTTC. The encoded protein is CATKLQTGGYEQYF.

This sequence joins TRBV7-2 and TRBJ1-3; possible D gene TRBD1, 5 bases. There are 17 residues in the CDR3. V lost 4 bases and J 0 bases, leaving 16 bases between the germline ends. In germline, CDR1 is SGHTA, CDR2 FQGNSA. This chain's CDR3 is CASSSIPRATSGNTIYF. CDR3 in DNA: TGTGCCAGCAGCTCTATCCCCAGGGCTACCTCTGGAAACACCATATATTTT.

The chain joins TRBV29-1 to TRBJ2-2, with D possibly matching TRBD2 (5 bases). Germline lookup yields CDR1 SQVTM and CDR2 ANQGSEA. The germline V and J ends were trimmed by 4 bases and 7 bases, with 22 bases remaining between them. The CDR3 extends over 16 amino acids. CDR3 residues: CSVGEPGLRGGGELFF. For the CDR3, the DNA is TGCAGCGTTGGAGAACCGGGATTGAGAGGTGGCGGGGAGCTGTTTTTT.